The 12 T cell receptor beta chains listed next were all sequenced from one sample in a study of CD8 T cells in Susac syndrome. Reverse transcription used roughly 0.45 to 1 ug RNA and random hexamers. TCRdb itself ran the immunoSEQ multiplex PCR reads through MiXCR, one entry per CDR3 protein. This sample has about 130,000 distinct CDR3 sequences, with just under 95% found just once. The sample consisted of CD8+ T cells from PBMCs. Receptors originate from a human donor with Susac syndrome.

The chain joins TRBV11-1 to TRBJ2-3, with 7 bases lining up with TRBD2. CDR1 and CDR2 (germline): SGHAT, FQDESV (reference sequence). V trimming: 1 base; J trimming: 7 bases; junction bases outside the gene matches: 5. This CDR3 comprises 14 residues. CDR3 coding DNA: TGTGCCAGCAGCTTAGTCGGCGGGAGCAATACGCAGTATTTT. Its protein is CASSLVGGSNTQYF. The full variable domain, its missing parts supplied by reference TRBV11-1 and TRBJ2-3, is EAEVAQSPRYKITEKSQAVAFWCDPISGHATLYWYRQILGQGPELLVQFQDESVVDDSQLPKDRFSAERLKGVDSTLKIQPAELGDSAMYLCASSLVGGSNTQYFGPGTRLTVL.

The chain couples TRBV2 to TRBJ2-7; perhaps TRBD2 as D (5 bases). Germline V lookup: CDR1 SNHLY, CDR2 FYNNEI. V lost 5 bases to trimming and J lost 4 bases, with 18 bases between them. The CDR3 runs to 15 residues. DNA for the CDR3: TGTGCCAGCAGTCCTGCGATGTTGAGGGCTTACGAGCAGTACTTC. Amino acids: CASSPAMLRAYEQYF.

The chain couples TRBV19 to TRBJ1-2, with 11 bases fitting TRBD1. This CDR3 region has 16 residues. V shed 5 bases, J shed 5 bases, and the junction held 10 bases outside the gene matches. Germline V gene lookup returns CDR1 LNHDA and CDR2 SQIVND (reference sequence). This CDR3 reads CASSVPRRDRGYGYTF. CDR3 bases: TGTGCCAGTAGTGTTCCTCGCCGGGACAGGGGGTATGGCTACACCTTC.

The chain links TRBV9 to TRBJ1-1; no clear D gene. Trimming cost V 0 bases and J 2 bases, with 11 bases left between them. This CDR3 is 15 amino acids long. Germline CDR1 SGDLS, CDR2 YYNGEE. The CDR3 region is CASSVDGSFNTEAFF. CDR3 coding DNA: TGTGCCAGCAGCGTAGACGGCAGTTTCAACACTGAAGCTTTCTTT.

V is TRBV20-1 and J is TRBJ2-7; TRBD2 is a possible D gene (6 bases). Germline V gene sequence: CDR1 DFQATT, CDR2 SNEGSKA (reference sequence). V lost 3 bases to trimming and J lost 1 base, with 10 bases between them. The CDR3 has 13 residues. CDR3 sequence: CSASRDFSYEQYF. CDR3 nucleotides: TGCAGTGCTAGTCGGGACTTTTCCTACGAGCAGTACTTC.

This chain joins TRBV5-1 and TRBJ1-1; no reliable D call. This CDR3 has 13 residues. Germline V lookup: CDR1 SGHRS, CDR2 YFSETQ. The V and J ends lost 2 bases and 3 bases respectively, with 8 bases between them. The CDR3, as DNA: TGCGCCAGCAGCTTAGTGAAGCACACTGAAGCTTTCTTT. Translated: CASSLVKHTEAFF.

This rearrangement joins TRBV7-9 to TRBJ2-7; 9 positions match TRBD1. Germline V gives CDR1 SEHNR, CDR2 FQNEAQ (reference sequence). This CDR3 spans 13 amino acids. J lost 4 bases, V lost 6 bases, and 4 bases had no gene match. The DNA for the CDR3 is TGTGCCAGCAGTTCACAGGGGGCTTACGAGCAGTACTTC. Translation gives CASSSQGAYEQYF.

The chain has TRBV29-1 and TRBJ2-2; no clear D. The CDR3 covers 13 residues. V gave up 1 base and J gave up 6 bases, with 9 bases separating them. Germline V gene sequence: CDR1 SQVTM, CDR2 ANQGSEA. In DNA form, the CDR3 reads TGCAGCGTTGAAGGACCTGCCCCCGGGGAGCTGTTTTTT. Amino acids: CSVEGPAPGELFF.

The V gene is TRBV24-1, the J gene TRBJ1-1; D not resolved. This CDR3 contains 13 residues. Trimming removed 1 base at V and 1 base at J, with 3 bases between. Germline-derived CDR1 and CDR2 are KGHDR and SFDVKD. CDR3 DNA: TGTGCCACCAGTGATTTAGGGAACACTGAAGCTTTCTTT. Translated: CATSDLGNTEAFF.

CDR3 loop: CASSLELAGLTDTQYF. For the CDR3, the DNA is TGCGCCAGCAGCTTGGAGCTAGCGGGACTCACAGATACGCAGTATTTT. The chain recombines TRBV5-1 with TRBJ2-3; 9 nucleotides align to TRBD2. V dropped 0 bases and J dropped 2; count of bases not matched to a gene: 4. The CDR3 spans 16 residues. Germline loops: CDR1 SGHRS, CDR2 YFSETQ.

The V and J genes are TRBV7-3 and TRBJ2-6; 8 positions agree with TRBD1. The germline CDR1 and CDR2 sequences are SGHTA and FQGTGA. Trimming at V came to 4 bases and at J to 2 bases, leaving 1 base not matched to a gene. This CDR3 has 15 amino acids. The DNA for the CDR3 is TGTGCCAGCAGCTCGACAGGGGCTGGGGCCAACGTCCTGACTTTC. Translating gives CASSSTGAGANVLTF.

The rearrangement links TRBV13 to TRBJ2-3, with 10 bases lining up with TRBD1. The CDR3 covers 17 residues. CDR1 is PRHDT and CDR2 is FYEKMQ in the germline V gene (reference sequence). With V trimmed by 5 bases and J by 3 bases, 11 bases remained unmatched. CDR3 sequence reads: CASSHQHRDRGTDTQYF. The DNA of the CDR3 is TGTGCCAGCAGCCACCAACATCGGGACAGGGGAACAGATACGCAGTATTTT.